This TCR beta chain was obtained from a study of OX40 agonist ivuxolimab in advanced cancers. About the study: Ivuxolimab, an agonistic anti-OX40 (CD134) antibody, was given to patients.

The study's findings and limits: Both blood CD4+ and CD8+ T cells showed clonal growth by week 6 at 0.1 to 3.0 mg/kg. Patients with a partial response at 0.1-3.0 mg/kg had among the lowest clonal expansion.

Worth noting for this clone: Its antigen is unknown.

Method: immunoSEQ multiplex PCR; TCRdb's copy keeps in-frame clones and lacks some. The sample lists about 31,000 clones; 80% to 90% were seen once. V was cut by 3 bases and J by 6 bases, with 17 bases left in between. Germline loops: CDR1 SQVTM, CDR2 ANQGSEA. The CDR3 extends over 14 amino acids. Sequenced material: CD4+ or CD8+ T cells sorted from blood, taken in a trial of the OX40 agonist ivuxolimab. The source is an adult with an advanced solid tumor such as melanoma, head and neck, liver or kidney cancer. The V and J genes are TRBV29-1 and TRBJ1-2, with D perhaps TRBD1 (5 bases). The CDR3: CSVDPGTRGNGYTF. The CDR3 nucleotides read TGCAGCGTTGACCCCGGGACGCGGGGGAATGGCTACACCTTC. The variable domain in full, with the rest retrieved from reference TRBV29-1 and TRBJ1-2, is SAVISQKPSRDICQRGTSLTIQCQVDSQVTMMFWYRQQPGQSLTLIATANQGSEATYESGFVIDKFPISRPNLTFSTLTVSNMSPEDSSIYLCSVDPGTRGNGYTFGSGTRLTVV.